This is a list of T cell receptor beta chains from one sample in a study of OX40 agonist ivuxolimab in advanced cancers. Profiling relied on immunoSEQ multiplex PCR, and the TCRdb table lists in-frame clones only, not all of them. The sample holds approximately 91,000 clones, 80% to 90% seen once. The sample in question was CD4+ or CD8+ T cells sorted from blood, obtained in a trial of the OX40 agonist ivuxolimab. The receptors were gathered from an adult with an advanced solid tumor such as melanoma, head and neck, liver or kidney cancer. Each CDR3 is given with its conserved first and last residue. Fields, in order: V gene, J gene, clone size, D gene, CDR3 protein, CDR3 DNA. D genes are given only for firm matches. The listing skips clone size in some rows; elsewhere it reads once, few, many or a size class.

v_call: TRBV7-2
j_call: TRBJ1-5
clone_size: once
d_call: .
cdr3_aa: CASSLVGGSNQPQHF
cdr3_nt: TGTGCCAGCAGCTTAGTGGGGGGTTCCAATCAGCCCCAGCATTTT

v_call: TRBV20-1
j_call: TRBJ1-1
clone_size: .
d_call: .
cdr3_aa: CSASGYTEAFF
cdr3_nt: TGCAGTGCTAGCGGGTACACTGAAGCTTTCTTT

v_call: TRBV4-2
j_call: TRBJ1-2
clone_size: .
d_call: .
cdr3_aa: CASSQEGRGNYGYTF
cdr3_nt: TGTGCCAGCAGCCAAGAGGGCAGGGGCAACTATGGCTACACCTTC

v_call: TRBV6-6
j_call: TRBJ2-5
clone_size: .
d_call: .
cdr3_aa: CATKRGETQYF
cdr3_nt: TGTGCCACTAAAAGGGGGGAGACCCAGTACTTC

v_call: TRBV28
j_call: TRBJ1-5
clone_size: .
d_call: .
cdr3_aa: CASSRGGRDGNQPQHF
cdr3_nt: TGTGCCAGCAGCCGAGGGGGGCGCGACGGCAATCAGCCCCAGCATTTT

v_call: TRBV7-8
j_call: TRBJ1-1
clone_size: .
d_call: .
cdr3_aa: CASSPIGNTEAFF
cdr3_nt: TGTGCCAGCAGCCCCATAGGGAACACTGAAGCTTTCTTT

v_call: TRBV6-5
j_call: TRBJ2-5
clone_size: .
d_call: TRBD2
cdr3_aa: CASSGRGGQETQYF
cdr3_nt: TGTGCCAGCAGTGGGCGGGGGGGTCAAGAGACCCAGTACTTC

v_call: TRBV5-1
j_call: TRBJ2-6
clone_size: .
d_call: TRBD2
cdr3_aa: CASSFRASGDGGANVLTF
cdr3_nt: TGCGCCAGCAGCTTTAGGGCTAGCGGGGATGGTGGGGCCAACGTCCTGACTTTC

v_call: TRBV2
j_call: TRBJ2-7
clone_size: once
d_call: .
cdr3_aa: CASSAYPYEQYF
cdr3_nt: TGTGCCAGCAGTGCTTATCCCTACGAGCAGTACTTC

v_call: TRBV11-2
j_call: TRBJ2-7
clone_size: .
d_call: .
cdr3_aa: CASSAGTGSYEQYF
cdr3_nt: TGTGCCAGCAGCGCCGGGACCGGATCTTACGAGCAGTACTTC

v_call: TRBV7-9
j_call: TRBJ1-2
clone_size: .
d_call: TRBD1
cdr3_aa: CASSLRPDRTGARRGYTF
cdr3_nt: TGTGCCAGCAGCTTAAGACCCGATCGGACAGGGGCTAGGAGGGGCTACACCTTC

v_call: TRBV6-5
j_call: TRBJ2-2
clone_size: .
d_call: .
cdr3_aa: CASSTLGGELFF
cdr3_nt: TGTGCCAGCAGCACTCTCGGCGGGGAGCTGTTTTTT

v_call: TRBV28
j_call: TRBJ2-2
clone_size: .
d_call: TRBD1
cdr3_aa: CASLGQGSTGELFF
cdr3_nt: TGTGCCAGCCTCGGACAGGGGAGCACCGGGGAGCTGTTTTTT

v_call: TRBV5-1
j_call: TRBJ1-1
clone_size: .
d_call: .
cdr3_aa: CASSLLRADTEAFF
cdr3_nt: TGCGCCAGCAGCTTGCTCAGGGCGGACACTGAAGCTTTCTTT

v_call: TRBV5-6
j_call: TRBJ2-7
clone_size: once
d_call: .
cdr3_aa: CASSLGNNYEQYF
cdr3_nt: TGTGCCAGCAGCTTGGGGAACAATTACGAGCAGTACTTC

v_call: TRBV4-1
j_call: TRBJ1-5
clone_size: .
d_call: .
cdr3_aa: CASSPWTDNQPQHF
cdr3_nt: TGCGCCAGCAGCCCCTGGACAGATAATCAGCCCCAGCATTTT

v_call: TRBV28
j_call: TRBJ2-2
clone_size: .
d_call: .
cdr3_aa: CASKGGRTGELFF
cdr3_nt: TGTGCCAGCAAGGGGGGACGGACCGGGGAGCTGTTTTTT

v_call: TRBV6-4
j_call: TRBJ2-1
clone_size: .
d_call: .
cdr3_aa: CASSDSIRGLHNEQFF
cdr3_nt: TGTGCCAGCAGTGACTCGATACGGGGTCTTCACAATGAGCAGTTCTTC

v_call: TRBV7-9
j_call: TRBJ2-2
clone_size: .
d_call: TRBD1
cdr3_aa: CASSPRRGPANTGELFF
cdr3_nt: TGTGCCAGCAGCCCGCGAAGGGGGCCAGCGAACACCGGGGAGCTGTTTTTT

v_call: TRBV28
j_call: TRBJ1-2
clone_size: .
d_call: .
cdr3_aa: CASGSLLGNYGYTF
cdr3_nt: TGTGCCAGCGGCTCCCTTCTGGGGAACTATGGCTACACCTTC

v_call: TRBV19
j_call: TRBJ2-7
clone_size: .
d_call: .
cdr3_aa: CASSILGGVYEQYF
cdr3_nt: TGTGCCAGTAGTATTTTGGGGGGAGTCTACGAGCAGTACTTC

v_call: TRBV5-1
j_call: TRBJ2-3
clone_size: .
d_call: TRBD2
cdr3_aa: CASSLVASGGPQYF
cdr3_nt: TGCGCCAGCAGCTTGGTGGCTAGCGGGGGCCCGCAGTATTTT

v_call: TRBV5-1
j_call: TRBJ2-5
clone_size: .
d_call: .
cdr3_aa: CASSTTAGETQYF
cdr3_nt: TGCGCCAGCAGCACTACAGCCGGGGAGACCCAGTACTTC

v_call: TRBV11-2
j_call: TRBJ2-5
clone_size: once
d_call: .
cdr3_aa: CASSVLPRRGHETQYF
cdr3_nt: TGTGCCAGCAGCGTTCTCCCTAGGAGGGGCCATGAGACCCAGTACTTC

v_call: TRBV9
j_call: TRBJ2-5
clone_size: .
d_call: .
cdr3_aa: CASSAELQGGETQYF
cdr3_nt: TGTGCCAGCAGCGCCGAATTACAGGGTGGGGAGACCCAGTACTTC

v_call: TRBV5-4
j_call: TRBJ2-3
clone_size: once
d_call: TRBD1
cdr3_aa: CASSSYRGQGDTQYF
cdr3_nt: TGTGCCAGCAGCTCCTACAGGGGGCAGGGGGATACGCAGTATTTT

v_call: TRBV7-9
j_call: TRBJ2-7
clone_size: .
d_call: .
cdr3_aa: CASSPGGNRGLSYEQYF
cdr3_nt: TGTGCCAGCAGCCCTGGGGGGAACAGGGGTCTCTCCTACGAGCAGTACTTC

v_call: TRBV7-9
j_call: TRBJ2-7
clone_size: few
d_call: TRBD1
cdr3_aa: CASSFYRDSTYEQYF
cdr3_nt: TGTGCCAGCAGCTTCTACCGGGACAGCACCTACGAGCAGTACTTC

v_call: TRBV7-2
j_call: TRBJ1-2
clone_size: .
d_call: .
cdr3_aa: CASSLAPSSANYGYTF
cdr3_nt: TGTGCCAGCAGCTTAGCCCCAAGTAGTGCTAACTATGGCTACACCTTC

v_call: TRBV28
j_call: TRBJ1-5
clone_size: .
d_call: .
cdr3_aa: CASSQGLDNQPQHF
cdr3_nt: TGTGCCAGCAGTCAGGGACTTGACAATCAGCCCCAGCATTTT

v_call: TRBV7-2
j_call: TRBJ1-3
clone_size: .
d_call: .
cdr3_aa: CASSLYSGVGNTIYF
cdr3_nt: TGTGCCAGCAGCCTGTACTCCGGAGTTGGAAACACCATATATTTT

v_call: TRBV11-2
j_call: TRBJ1-6
clone_size: .
d_call: .
cdr3_aa: CASSHNTGTNSPLHF
cdr3_nt: TGTGCCAGCAGCCATAATACAGGGACCAATTCACCCCTCCACTTT

v_call: TRBV7-3
j_call: TRBJ1-2
clone_size: few
d_call: TRBD1
cdr3_aa: CASSPTGESNYGYTF
cdr3_nt: TGTGCCAGCAGCCCCACAGGGGAGTCTAACTATGGCTACACCTTC

v_call: TRBV30
j_call: TRBJ1-2
clone_size: .
d_call: .
cdr3_aa: CAWSVGLTYGYTF
cdr3_nt: TGTGCCTGGAGTGTGGGTCTAACCTATGGCTACACCTTC

v_call: TRBV28
j_call: TRBJ1-2
clone_size: .
d_call: .
cdr3_aa: CASRPAGGADYGYTF
cdr3_nt: TGTGCCAGCAGACCTGCGGGGGGGGCGGACTATGGCTACACCTTC

v_call: TRBV10-3
j_call: TRBJ2-3
clone_size: .
d_call: .
cdr3_aa: CAITEKGGVGDTQYF
cdr3_nt: TGTGCCATCACGGAGAAGGGGGGGGTTGGAGATACGCAGTATTTT

v_call: TRBV6-1
j_call: TRBJ1-1
clone_size: .
d_call: .
cdr3_aa: CASSEANAGTEAFF
cdr3_nt: TGTGCCAGCAGTGAAGCAAATGCAGGAACTGAAGCTTTCTTT

v_call: TRBV6-5
j_call: TRBJ1-6
clone_size: .
d_call: .
cdr3_aa: CASSFRDSPLHF
cdr3_nt: TGTGCCAGCAGTTTCAGGGATTCACCCCTCCACTTT

v_call: TRBV28
j_call: TRBJ2-7
clone_size: .
d_call: .
cdr3_aa: CASSSFRLASYEQYF
cdr3_nt: TGTGCCAGCAGTTCGTTTAGGCTAGCGTCCTACGAGCAGTACTTC

v_call: TRBV11-2
j_call: TRBJ1-2
clone_size: .
d_call: .
cdr3_aa: CASSPQGRGYTF
cdr3_nt: TGTGCCAGCAGTCCACAGGGTCGGGGCTACACCTTC

v_call: TRBV18
j_call: TRBJ1-2
clone_size: .
d_call: .
cdr3_aa: CASSPMDGSHGYTF
cdr3_nt: TGTGCCAGCTCCCCTATGGACGGCTCCCATGGCTACACCTTC